This T cell receptor (beta chain) was retrieved from a study of blood T cell repertoires in COVID-19. The data were produced by immunoSEQ multiplex PCR, yet TCRdb's version contains in-frame clones alone and is incomplete. Here the sample spans 250,000 or so clones, approximately 88% being singletons. Germline CDR1 SGHNT, CDR2 YENEEA. Trimming pared 5 bases from V and 8 bases from J, leaving 10 bases between. The CDR3 runs 12 residues. The chain uses TRBV11-3 and TRBJ1-3; D call uncertain. Sample: PBMCs or T cells enriched from blood (not recorded which). This sequence originates from a woman aged 40 to 50 who had been exposed to COVID-19. CDR3 loop: CASSREVDTIYF. The CDR3 DNA follows: TGTGCCAGCAGCCGTGAAGTAGACACCATATATTTT. The full variable domain, its missing parts supplied by reference TRBV11-3 and TRBJ1-3, is EAGVVQSPRYKIIEKKQPVAFWCNPISGHNTLYWYLQNLGQGPELLIRYENEEAVDDSQLPKDRFSAERLKGVDSTLKIQPAELGDSAVYLCASSREVDTIYFGEGSWLTVV.